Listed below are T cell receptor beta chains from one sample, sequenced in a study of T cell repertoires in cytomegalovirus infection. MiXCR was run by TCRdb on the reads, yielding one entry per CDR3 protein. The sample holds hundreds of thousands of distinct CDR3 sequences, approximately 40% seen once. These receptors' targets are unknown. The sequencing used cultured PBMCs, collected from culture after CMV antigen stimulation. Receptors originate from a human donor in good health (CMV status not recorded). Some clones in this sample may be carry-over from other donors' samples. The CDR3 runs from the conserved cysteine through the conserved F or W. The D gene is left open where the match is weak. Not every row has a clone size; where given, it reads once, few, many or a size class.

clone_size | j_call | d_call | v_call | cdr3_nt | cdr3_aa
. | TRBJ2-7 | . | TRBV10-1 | TGCGCCAGCAGTGAGGACTTCACCTACGAGCAGTACTTC | CASSEDFTYEQYF
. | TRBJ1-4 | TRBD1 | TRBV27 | TGTGCCAGCAGAAGACAGGGATCTAATGAAAAACTGTTTTTT | CASRRQGSNEKLFF
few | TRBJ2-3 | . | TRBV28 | TGTGCCAGCAGCCCACGCCTTGGGGGAAGTCGGACAGATACGCAGTATTTT | CASSPRLGGSRTDTQYF
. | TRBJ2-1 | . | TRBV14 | TGTGCCAGCAGCCGACAGGCTTTAGGCAATGAGCAGTTCTTC | CASSRQALGNEQFF
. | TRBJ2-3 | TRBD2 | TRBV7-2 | TGTGCCAGCAGCGCGGGACTAGCGGGGTCGATTCCCCCAGATACGCAGTATTTT | CASSAGLAGSIPPDTQYF
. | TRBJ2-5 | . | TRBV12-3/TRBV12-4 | TGTGCCAGCAGTTTAGGTGGGTCATCAGAGACCCAGTACTTC | CASSLGGSSETQYF
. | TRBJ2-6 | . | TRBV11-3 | TGTGCCAGCAGTCACACGGGACCGCGTTCCTCTGGGGCCAACGTCCTGACTTTC | CASSHTGPRSSGANVLTF
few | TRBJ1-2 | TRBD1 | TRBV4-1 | TGCGCCAGCAGACGAGGACAGGCCAACTTGGCTAACTATGGCTACACCTTC | CASRRGQANLANYGYTF
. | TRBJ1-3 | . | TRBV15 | TGTGCCACCAGCAGAGATCGCTCTGGAAACACCATATATTTT | CATSRDRSGNTIYF
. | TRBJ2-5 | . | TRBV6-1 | TGTGCCAGCAGTGAAGTGGGCCGAGAGACCCAGTACTTC | CASSEVGRETQYF
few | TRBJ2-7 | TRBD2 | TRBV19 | TGTGCCAGTAGTCCAGGGACTAACTACGAGCAGTACTTC | CASSPGTNYEQYF
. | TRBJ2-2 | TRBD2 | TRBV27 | TGTGCCAGCAGACCCGGGGGGGCTTTTAACACCGGGGAGCTGTTTTTT | CASRPGGAFNTGELFF
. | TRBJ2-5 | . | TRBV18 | TGTGCCAGCTCACCTTCGGGAAACGGGGAGACCCAGTACTTC | CASSPSGNGETQYF
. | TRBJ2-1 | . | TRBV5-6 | TGTGCCAGCAGCTTGGGACGGGAGCTATACAATGAGCAGTTCTTC | CASSLGRELYNEQFF
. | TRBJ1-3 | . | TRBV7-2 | TGTGCCAGCAGCCAAGACGGATCGGGGAACACCATATATTTT | CASSQDGSGNTIYF
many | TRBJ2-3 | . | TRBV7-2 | TGTGCCAGCAGCTTCATTACAGATACGCAGTATTTT | CASSFITDTQYF
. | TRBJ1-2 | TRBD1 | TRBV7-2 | TGTGCCAGCAGCCACCTAACTAATGACAGGGGGCAATTAATCCACTATGGCTACACCTTC | CASSHLTNDRGQLIHYGYTF
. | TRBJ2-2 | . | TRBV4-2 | TGTGCCAGCAGCGGGGGGACATTCAACACCGGGGAGCTGTTTTTT | CASSGGTFNTGELFF
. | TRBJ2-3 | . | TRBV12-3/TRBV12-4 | TGTGCCAGCAGTTTGTGGGGGTTGGCGCAGTATTTT | CASSLWGLAQYF
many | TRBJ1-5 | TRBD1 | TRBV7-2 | TGTGCCAGCAGCCCCGGGACAGGGGGTAACCAGCCCCAGCATTTT | CASSPGTGGNQPQHF
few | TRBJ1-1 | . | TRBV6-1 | TGTGCCACACAAGACAGAACAATGAACACTGAAGCTTTCTTT | CATQDRTMNTEAFF
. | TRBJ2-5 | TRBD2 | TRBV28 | TGTGCCAGCACCTGGATGACTAGCCGGGAGACCCAGTACTTC | CASTWMTSRETQYF
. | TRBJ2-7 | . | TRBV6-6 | TGTGCCAGCAGTTACTCGTCCCCCAAGTTTTCTGGGGACTACGAGCAGTACTTC | CASSYSSPKFSGDYEQYF
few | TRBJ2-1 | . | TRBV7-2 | TGTGCCAGCAGCTCCCCAGCTAACAATGAGCAGTTCTTC | CASSSPANNEQFF
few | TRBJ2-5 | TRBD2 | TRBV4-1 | TGCGCCAGCAGCCTGGTCATGACTAGCGGGGGGCACCAAGAGACCCAGTACTTC | CASSLVMTSGGHQETQYF
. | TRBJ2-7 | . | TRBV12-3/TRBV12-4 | TGTGCCAGCAGTTTGCAGGCTCCCTACGAGCAGTACTTC | CASSLQAPYEQYF
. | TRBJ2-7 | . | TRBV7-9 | TGTGCCAGCAGCTTTCACAACGGGGGCTACGAGCAGTACTTC | CASSFHNGGYEQYF
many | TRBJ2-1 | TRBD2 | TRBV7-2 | TGTGCCAGCAGCTTACGTCCCGTCTCTAGCGGGACCTACAATGAGCAGTTCTTC | CASSLRPVSSGTYNEQFF
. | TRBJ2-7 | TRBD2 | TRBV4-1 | TGCGCCAGCAGCTCACTAGCGGGATTTCGCGAGCAGTACTTC | CASSSLAGFREQYF
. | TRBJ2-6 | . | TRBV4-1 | TGCGCCAGCAGCCAGTACAGGCCGTCTGGGGCCAACGTCCTGACTTTC | CASSQYRPSGANVLTF
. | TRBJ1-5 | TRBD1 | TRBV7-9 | TGTGCCAGCAGCTTAGTCGGGCAGGGGGGTGGCCAGCCCCAGCATTTT | CASSLVGQGGGQPQHF
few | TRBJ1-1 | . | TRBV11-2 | TGTGCCAGCAAGTTGCTCAGTGGAGGGAACACTGAAGCTTTCTTT | CASKLLSGGNTEAFF
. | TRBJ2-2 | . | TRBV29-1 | TGCAGCGTTGTTGAAGCGAACACCGGGGAGCTGTTTTTT | CSVVEANTGELFF
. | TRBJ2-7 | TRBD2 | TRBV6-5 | TGTGCCAGCACCGACGGGCTAGCGGGTGCCTACGAGCAGTACTTC | CASTDGLAGAYEQYF
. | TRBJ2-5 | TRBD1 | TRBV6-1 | TGTGCCAGCAGTGGATGGACAGGGGACCCCAAAGGGGCCCAGTACTTC | CASSGWTGDPKGAQYF
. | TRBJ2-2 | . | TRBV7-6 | TGTGCCAGCAGCTTAGGCGCCATGACCGGGGAGCTGTTTTTT | CASSLGAMTGELFF
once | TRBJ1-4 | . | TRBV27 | TGTGCCAGCAGTTTGGGGGGGCCTGCAACTAATGAAAAACTGTTTTTT | CASSLGGPATNEKLFF
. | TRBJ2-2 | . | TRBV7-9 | TGTGCCAGCAGCTTCTCGGGGGCCGGGGAGCTGTTTTTT | CASSFSGAGELFF
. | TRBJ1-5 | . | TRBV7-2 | TGTGCCAGCAGCTTAGGGGGTTGGGCCCAGCATTTT | CASSLGGWAQHF
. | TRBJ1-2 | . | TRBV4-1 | TGCGCCAGCAGCCATCCCGGCGGGGGTCGAGGCTACACCTTC | CASSHPGGGRGYTF
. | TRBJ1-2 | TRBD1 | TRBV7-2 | TGTGCCAGCAGCCAGGACAGGAACCTCTATGGCTACACCTTC | CASSQDRNLYGYTF
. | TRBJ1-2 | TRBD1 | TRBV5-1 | TGCGCCAGCAGCTTAGGTGGCCAGGGGGGCTATGGCTACACCTTC | CASSLGGQGGYGYTF
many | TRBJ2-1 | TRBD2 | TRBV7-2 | TGTGCCAGCAGCTTAGACGGGCGGGGGGGAATCTACAATGAGCAGTTCTTC | CASSLDGRGGIYNEQFF
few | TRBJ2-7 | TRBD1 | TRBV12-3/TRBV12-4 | TGTGCCAGCAGACGGACAGGGGGCACTTGGAGCTCCTACGAGCAGTACTTC | CASRRTGGTWSSYEQYF
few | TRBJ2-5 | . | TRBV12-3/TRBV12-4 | TGTGCCAGCAGCGAGGCGATGGAAGAGACCCAGTACTTC | CASSEAMEETQYF
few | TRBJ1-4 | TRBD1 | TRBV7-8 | TGTGCCAGCAGGGTTACAGGGGGAAAACTGTTTTTT | CASRVTGGKLFF
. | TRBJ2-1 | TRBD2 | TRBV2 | TGTGCCAGCAGTTATCTGGATAGCGGGGGGATTTTCTTC | CASSYLDSGGIFF
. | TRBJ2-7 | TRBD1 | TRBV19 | TGTGCCAGTAGTATCAGGGGGTTCTCGTACGAGCAGTACTTC | CASSIRGFSYEQYF
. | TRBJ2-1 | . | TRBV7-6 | TGTGCCAGCAGCTCGCCAACTGGGCGGAAGGACAATGAGCAGTTCTTC | CASSSPTGRKDNEQFF
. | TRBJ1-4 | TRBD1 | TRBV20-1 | TGCAGTGCTAGAGCCCTGGGACAGGGTGGGGGGGCAACTAATGAAAAACTGTTTTTT | CSARALGQGGGATNEKLFF
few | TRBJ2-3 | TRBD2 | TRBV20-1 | TGCAGTGCTAGACTCGACCGCGTCAGGGAACATGGGCGGGAGCCCCCAACAGATACGCAGTATTTT | CSARLDRVREHGREPPTDTQYF
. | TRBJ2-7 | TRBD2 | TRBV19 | TGTGCCAGTAGTTTACTAGCGGGTGACACCTACGAGCAGTACTTC | CASSLLAGDTYEQYF